The 20 T cell receptor beta chains below all came from one sample that was sequenced in a study of STAT5B mutations in CD4+ large granular lymphocyte leukemia. The method was immunoSEQ multiplex PCR; TCRdb's version includes in-frame clones alone and lacks a portion of them. The table shows roughly 48,000 clones, with about 70% occurring only once. The sequenced material came from CD4+ T cells from blood buffy coats. The receptor set was obtained from a human donor in good health.

This chain connects TRBV7-6 to TRBJ2-5; 10 bases are shared with TRBD2. V shed 3 bases, J shed 2 bases, and the junction held 3 bases outside the gene matches. CDR3 size: 15 residues. Per the germline V gene, CDR1 is SGHVS and CDR2 is FNYEAQ. CDR3 sequence reads: CASSFSGGSQETQYF. CDR3 bases: TGTGCCAGCAGCTTTAGCGGGGGGTCTCAAGAGACCCAGTACTTC.

The chain employs TRBV5-4 and TRBJ1-4, with 10 bases fitting TRBD1. With 3 bases clipped from V and 3 bases from J, the junction kept 8 bases outside the gene matches. Germline V lookup: CDR1 SGHNT, CDR2 YYREEE (reference sequence). CDR3 size: 17 residues. This chain's CDR3 is CASSYGQGEKSNEKLFF. The DNA of the CDR3 is TGTGCCAGCAGCTACGGACAGGGGGAGAAGTCTAATGAAAAACTGTTTTTT. Using reference TRBV5-4 and TRBJ1-4 for the parts outside the CDR3, the full variable domain is ETGVTQSPTHLIKTRGQQVTLRCSSQSGHNTVSWYQQALGQGPQFIFQYYREEENGRGNFPPRFSGLQFPNYSSELNVNALELDDSALYLCASSYGQGEKSNEKLFFGSGTQLSVL.

This clone is medium-sized within its sample. The V call is TRBV9, the J call TRBJ1-2; possible D gene TRBD1, 5 bases. Germline-derived CDR1 and CDR2 are SGDLS and YYNGEE. This CDR3 is built from 11 residues. Trimming removed 6 bases at V and 8 bases at J, with 11 bases between. CDR3 nucleotide sequence: TGTGCCAGCAACCGACAGACGGGCTACACCTTC. Translated, it gives CASNRQTGYTF.

This clone came up once. This chain uses TRBV29-1 with TRBJ1-2, with D perhaps matching TRBD1 (5 bases). In germline, CDR1 is SQVTM, CDR2 ANQGSEA. With 3 bases removed from V and 4 bases from J, the gap between germline ends came to 15 bases. The CDR3 covers 14 residues. CDR3 bases: TGCAGCGTTGACTCTACCGGGGGTGGCTATGGCTACACCTTC. Translated, it gives CSVDSTGGGYGYTF. Complete variable domain (other parts from reference TRBV29-1 and TRBJ1-2): SAVISQKPSRDICQRGTSLTIQCQVDSQVTMMFWYRQQPGQSLTLIATANQGSEATYESGFVIDKFPISRPNLTFSTLTVSNMSPEDSSIYLCSVDSTGGGYGYTFGSGTRLTVV.

V gene TRBV30 combines with J gene TRBJ2-5; 8 nucleotides agree with TRBD1. V was clipped by 3 bases and J by 5 bases; unmatched bases: 17. This CDR3 comprises 17 residues. Germline V gene lookup returns CDR1 GTSNPN and CDR2 SVGIG (reference sequence). The chain's CDR3 is CAWRGGSSDRAMETQYF. The CDR3 DNA sequence: TGTGCCTGGAGAGGGGGAAGTTCGGACAGGGCGATGGAGACCCAGTACTTC. The full variable domain, rest sourced from reference TRBV30 and TRBJ2-5, is SQTIHQWPATLVQPVGSPLSLECTVEGTSNPNLYWYRQAAGRGLQLLFYSVGIGQISSEVPQNLSASRPQDRQFILSSKKLLLSDSGFYLCAWRGGSSDRAMETQYFGPGTRLLVL.

The CDR3 sequence: CASSQDRDNYGYTF. CDR3 coding DNA: TGCGCCAGCAGCCAAGACAGGGACAACTATGGCTACACCTTC. This rearrangement joins TRBV4-1 to TRBJ1-2; TRBD1 is a possible D gene (5 bases). The CDR3 runs 14 residues. Germline CDR1 and CDR2: MGHRA and YSYEKL. Trimming removed 0 bases from V and 2 bases from J, with 7 bases in between.

The chain recombines TRBV18 with TRBJ2-7; D could derive from TRBD1 or TRBD2 (5 bases each). Germline V gene lookup returns CDR1 KGHSH and CDR2 LQKENI. V was pared by 3 bases and J by 4 bases, with 16 bases between. The CDR3 is made up of 15 amino acids. The CDR3 protein is CASSPGSGGEYEQYF. DNA for the CDR3: TGTGCCAGCTCACCGGGAAGTGGGGGAGAATACGAGCAGTACTTC. Full variable domain (remainder filled in from reference TRBV18 and TRBJ2-7): NAGVMQNPRHLVRRRGQEARLRCSPMKGHSHVYWYRQLPEEGLKFMVYLQKENIIDESGMPKERFSAEFPKEGPSILRIQQVVRGDSAAYFCASSPGSGGEYEQYFGPGTRLTVT.

This sequence joins TRBV7-9 and TRBJ1-1, with D maybe TRBD1 (5 bases). The V end was cut by 1 base, the J end by 1 base, with 13 bases between. CDR1 SEHNR and CDR2 FQNEAQ come from the germline V gene (reference sequence). The CDR3 consists of 16 residues. The CDR3 is CASSLGGPGGNTEAFF. Here the CDR3 DNA reads TGTGCCAGCAGCTTAGGGGGACCGGGGGGGAACACTGAAGCTTTCTTT.

This clone has a handful of counts. V gene TRBV10-3 combines with J gene TRBJ1-1; D is undetermined. V dropped 3 bases and J dropped 1 base, with 6 bases sitting between them. CDR3 length: 13 residues. Germline lookup yields CDR1 ENHRY and CDR2 SYGVKD. CDR3 loop: CAISERENTEAFF. CDR3 sequence (DNA): TGTGCCATCAGTGAACGAGAGAACACTGAAGCTTTCTTT.

The rearrangement links TRBV6-5 to TRBJ1-2, with 9 bases identical to TRBD1. Trimming took 4 bases from V and 3 from J; bases not matched to a gene: 3. The CDR3 has 14 amino acids. Germline V gene lookup returns CDR1 MNHEY and CDR2 SVGAGI. The CDR3 region has the DNA TGTGCCAGCAGTTCCGGGACAGGGTACTATGGCTACACCTTC. It codes for CASSSGTGYYGYTF.

The chain couples TRBV6-1 to TRBJ2-7; TRBD1 might be the D (6 bases). V was trimmed by 9 bases and J by 0 bases, leaving 12 bases between them. The CDR3 extends over 13 amino acids. Germline V gene sequence: CDR1 MNHNS, CDR2 SASEGT. CDR3 in amino acids: CASKYRDSYEQYV. The DNA of the CDR3 is TGTGCCAGTAAGTACAGGGACTCCTACGAGCAGTACGTC.

This chain connects TRBV18 to TRBJ2-3, with 7 positions matching TRBD2. Germline-derived CDR1 and CDR2 are KGHSH and LQKENI. CDR3 length: 16 residues. Trimming at V came to 0 bases and at J to 2 bases, leaving 5 bases not matched to a gene. CDR3 region: CASSPPPRGNTDTQYF. The CDR3 DNA sequence: TGTGCCAGCTCACCACCGCCGCGGGGGAACACAGATACGCAGTATTTT.

J is TRBJ2-7 and V is TRBV6-1, with 11 positions matching TRBD2. This CDR3 has 12 amino acids. With 8 bases clipped from V and 6 bases from J, the junction kept 3 bases outside the gene matches. Germline V gene lookup returns CDR1 MNHNS and CDR2 SASEGT. The CDR3 here is CASQGTSGEQYV. CDR3 nucleotides: TGTGCCAGCCAAGGGACTAGCGGCGAGCAGTACGTC.

The rearrangement uses TRBV28 and TRBJ1-1; D possibly corresponds to TRBD1 (5 bases). This CDR3 is 13 amino acids long. Trimming removed 5 bases from V and 10 bases from J, with 17 bases in between. Germline loops: CDR1 MDHEN, CDR2 SYDVKM. CDR3 in amino acids: CASSPWDGRGAFF. CDR3 nucleotide sequence: TGTGCCAGCAGTCCCTGGGACGGCCGTGGAGCTTTCTTT.

The V gene is TRBV2, the J gene TRBJ2-3, with D maybe TRBD2 (6 bases). Germline lookup yields CDR1 SNHLY and CDR2 FYNNEI. This CDR3 is built from 14 residues. CDR3 sequence (DNA): TGTACAACCTCCTGGGGGACTAGCACAGATACGCAGTATTTT. This gives the protein CTTSWGTSTDTQYF.

A word on this clone: The sample holds other DNA sequences that translate to the same CDR3. The gene calls are TRBV10-3 and TRBJ1-1, with 8 positions matching TRBD1. Unmatched junction bases numbered 2, after V lost 6 bases and J lost 2 bases. Germline CDR1 and CDR2: ENHRY and SYGVKD. The CDR3 extends over 13 amino acids. The CDR3 spells CAISPGGNTEAFF. In DNA, the CDR3 is TGTGCCATCAGCCCAGGGGGCAACACTGAAGCTTTCTTT.

The chain is built from TRBV6-5 and TRBJ2-5; a possible D gene is TRBD2 (5 bases). CDR3 size: 14 residues. From germline, CDR1 is MNHEY and CDR2 SVGAGI. This CDR3 reads CPLAVEHNQETQYF. The CDR3 DNA is TGTCCCCTAGCAGTGGAACATAACCAAGAGACCCAGTACTTC.

V usage is TRBV28 and J usage is TRBJ1-5; D call uncertain. V gave up 8 bases and J gave up 2 bases, with 10 bases separating them. Per the germline V gene, CDR1 is MDHEN and CDR2 is SYDVKM. CDR3 length equals 13 residues. The DNA of the CDR3 is TGTGCCAGCGCTAAAAGGGGCAATCAGCCCCAGCATTTT. Translating gives CASAKRGNQPQHF.

This chain joins TRBV5-1 and TRBJ1-2; 9 nucleotides align to TRBD1. V dropped 7 bases and J dropped 6; count of bases not matched to a gene: 7. Germline CDR1 and CDR2: SGHRS and YFSETQ. This CDR3 is 13 amino acids long. This CDR3 reads CASSGTGYDGYTF. In DNA form, the CDR3 reads TGCGCCAGCTCCGGGACAGGGTATGATGGCTACACCTTC.

This sequence joins TRBV5-1 and TRBJ2-7, with D possibly called TRBD1 or TRBD2 (5 bases each). The CDR3 runs to 15 residues. The germline V gene encodes CDR1 SGHRS and CDR2 YFSETQ. Trimming stripped 2 bases from V and 0 bases from J, with 12 bases between. CDR3 DNA sequence: TGCGCCAGCAGCTTAAACGCAGGGAGCTCCTACGAGCAGTACGTC. Translation gives CASSLNAGSSYEQYV.